A selection of T cell receptor beta chains follows, all from one sample in a study of blood T cell repertoires in COVID-19. Produced via immunoSEQ multiplex PCR; TCRdb's table is partial and in-frame only. The sample holds about 190,000 clones, about 88% seen once. The material sequenced was peripheral blood. The source of these receptors is a woman in her thirties or forties who had recovered from COVID-19. Both conserved end residues are part of each CDR3. D genes are given only for firm matches. Where a row states a size, it is once, few, many or the class of an expanded clone; other rows omit it.

v_gene	abundance	j_gene	d_gene	CDR3aa	CDR3nt
TRBV5-1	NA	TRBJ2-2	TRBD2	CASSLDGGSNTGELFF	TGCGCCAGCAGCTTGGACGGCGGGAGTAACACCGGGGAGCTGTTTTTT
TRBV5-1	NA	TRBJ1-4	TRBD1	CASSKDRGSTNEKLFF	TGCGCCAGCAGCAAGGACAGGGGGTCAACTAATGAAAAACTGTTTTTT
TRBV5-5	NA	TRBJ1-6	TRBD1	CASSSGPGTGVSPLHF	TGTGCCAGCAGCTCCGGCCCCGGGACAGGGGTTTCACCCCTCCACTTT
TRBV6-2/TRBV6-3	NA	TRBJ1-1	NA	CASSLSDTGNTEAFF	TGTGCCAGCAGTTTATCGGATACAGGGAACACTGAAGCTTTCTTT
TRBV27	once	TRBJ2-7	TRBD1	CASSLQTGPYEQYF	TGTGCCAGCAGTCTCCAGACAGGGCCCTACGAGCAGTACTTC
TRBV11-2	NA	TRBJ1-4	TRBD1	CASSLVTGANNEKLFF	TGTGCCAGCAGCTTAGTTACAGGGGCTAATAATGAAAAACTGTTTTTT
TRBV19	once	TRBJ2-4	TRBD1	CASSIDRGEALIQYF	TGTGCCAGTAGTATCGACAGGGGAGAAGCCCTGATTCAGTACTTC
TRBV27	NA	TRBJ2-7	NA	CASSLLATTYEQYF	TGTGCCAGCAGTCTTCTAGCGACAACCTACGAGCAGTACTTC
TRBV28	NA	TRBJ2-5	NA	CASSFAGYQETQYF	TGTGCCAGCAGTTTCGCGGGGTACCAAGAGACCCAGTACTTC
TRBV5-6	NA	TRBJ2-1	TRBD2	CASRRRLAGGRNNEQFF	TGTGCCAGCAGGCGACGACTAGCGGGAGGGCGCAACAATGAGCAGTTCTTC
TRBV7-9	NA	TRBJ2-1	TRBD1	CASSPQGAGVYNEQFF	TGTGCCAGCAGCCCCCAGGGGGCAGGCGTCTACAATGAGCAGTTCTTC
TRBV18	NA	TRBJ1-4	NA	CASSPAGLTNEKLFF	TGTGCCAGCTCACCAGCGGGTCTAACTAATGAAAAACTGTTTTTT
TRBV28	NA	TRBJ1-3	NA	CASSWGGTSGNTIYF	TGTGCCAGCAGTTGGGGAGGGACCTCTGGAAACACCATATATTTT
TRBV29-1	NA	TRBJ2-7	NA	CSVRQLSYEQYF	TGCAGCGTTCGACAGCTCTCCTACGAGCAGTACTTC
TRBV12-3/TRBV12-4	NA	TRBJ1-2	NA	CASSPQVVVGYTF	TGTGCCAGCAGTCCTCAGGTTGTTGTTGGCTACACCTTC
TRBV28	once	TRBJ2-5	NA	CASSTGGKGTQYF	TGTGCCAGCAGCACGGGGGGCAAGGGGACCCAGTACTTC
TRBV7-2	NA	TRBJ2-7	TRBD2	CASSYPQREKSYEQYF	TGTGCCAGCAGCTACCCGCAGCGGGAGAAGTCCTACGAGCAGTACTTC
TRBV27	NA	TRBJ2-1	NA	CASSYRGGPHEQFF	TGTGCCAGCAGTTACAGGGGGGGACCCCATGAGCAGTTCTTC
TRBV7-8	NA	TRBJ2-7	TRBD2	CASSPRLAPSYEQYF	TGTGCCAGCAGCCCCCGACTAGCGCCATCCTACGAGCAGTACTTC
TRBV5-1	once	TRBJ2-5	NA	CASRQEETQYF	TGCGCCAGTCGACAGGAAGAGACCCAGTACTTC
TRBV7-6	NA	TRBJ2-3	NA	CASSFGEFLALGTQYF	TGTGCCAGCAGCTTCGGGGAGTTCCTAGCATTGGGTACGCAGTATTTT
TRBV6-2/TRBV6-3	NA	TRBJ2-3	TRBD1	CASSDGTASTDTQYF	TGTGCCAGCAGTGACGGGACAGCTAGCACAGATACGCAGTATTTT
TRBV7-2	NA	TRBJ1-1	TRBD1	CASSYGQGWNTEAFF	TGTGCCAGCAGCTACGGACAGGGGTGGAACACTGAAGCTTTCTTT
TRBV13	NA	TRBJ2-7	TRBD2	CASSFSLAGGPYEQYF	TGTGCCAGCAGCTTTTCCCTAGCGGGAGGGCCCTACGAGCAGTACTTC
TRBV5-1	NA	TRBJ2-2	TRBD1	CASSPFPGQGWAGELFF	TGCGCCAGCAGCCCATTTCCGGGACAGGGTTGGGCCGGGGAGCTGTTTTTT
TRBV24-1	NA	TRBJ2-2	TRBD1	CATSDLTQGPGGELFF	TGTGCCACCAGTGATTTGACACAGGGGCCGGGCGGGGAGCTGTTTTTT
TRBV7-2	few	TRBJ1-2	NA	CASSIGQRVYGYTF	TGTGCCAGCAGCATCGGACAGAGGGTCTATGGCTACACCTTC
TRBV11-2	NA	TRBJ2-7	TRBD1	CASRRGGTGDGEQYF	TGTGCCAGCAGACGAGGCGGGACAGGGGACGGCGAGCAGTACTTC
TRBV28	NA	TRBJ1-4	NA	CASSFGTGNEKLFF	TGTGCCAGCAGTTTCGGCACGGGGAATGAAAAACTGTTTTTT
TRBV27	NA	TRBJ1-2	NA	CASSLGVRGVGGYTF	TGTGCCAGCAGTTTAGGAGTCAGGGGTGTGGGAGGCTACACCTTC
TRBV30	NA	TRBJ2-1	TRBD2	CAWNRLAGQFF	TGTGCCTGGAATAGACTAGCGGGACAGTTCTTC